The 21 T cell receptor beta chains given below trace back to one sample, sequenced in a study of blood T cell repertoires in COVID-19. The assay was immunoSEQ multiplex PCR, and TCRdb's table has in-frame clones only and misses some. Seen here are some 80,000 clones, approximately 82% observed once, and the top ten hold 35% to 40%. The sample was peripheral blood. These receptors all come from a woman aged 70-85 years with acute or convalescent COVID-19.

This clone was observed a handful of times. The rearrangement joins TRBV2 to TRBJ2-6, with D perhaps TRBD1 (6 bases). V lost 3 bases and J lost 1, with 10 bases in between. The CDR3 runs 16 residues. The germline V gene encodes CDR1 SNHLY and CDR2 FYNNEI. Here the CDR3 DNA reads TGTGCCAGCAGTGACTACGGACAGTCTGGGGCCAACGTCCTGACTTTC. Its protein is CASSDYGQSGANVLTF.

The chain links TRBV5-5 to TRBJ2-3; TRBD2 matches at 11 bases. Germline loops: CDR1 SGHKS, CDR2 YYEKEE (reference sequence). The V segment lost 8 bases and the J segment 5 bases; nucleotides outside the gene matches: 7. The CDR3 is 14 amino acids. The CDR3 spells CASTTSGSLDTQYF. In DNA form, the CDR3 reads TGTGCCAGTACAACTAGCGGGAGTTTAGATACGCAGTATTTT. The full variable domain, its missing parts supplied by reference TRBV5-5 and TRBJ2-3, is DAGVTQSPTHLIKTRGQQVTLRCSPISGHKSVSWYQQVLGQGPQFIFQYYEKEERGRGNFPDRFSARQFPNYSSELNVNALLLGDSALYLCASTTSGSLDTQYFGPGTRLTVL.

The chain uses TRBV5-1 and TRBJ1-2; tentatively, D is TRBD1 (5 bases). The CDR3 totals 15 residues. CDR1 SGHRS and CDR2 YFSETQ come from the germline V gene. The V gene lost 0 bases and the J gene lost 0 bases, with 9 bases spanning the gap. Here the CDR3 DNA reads TGCGCCAGCAGCTTGGTGCCGGGGGCTAACTATGGCTACACCTTC. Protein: CASSLVPGANYGYTF. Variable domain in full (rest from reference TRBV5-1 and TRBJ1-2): KAGVTQTPRYLIKTRGQQVTLSCSPISGHRSVSWYQQTPGQGLQFLFEYFSETQRNKGNFPGRFSGRQFSNSRSEMNVSTLELGDSALYLCASSLVPGANYGYTFGSGTRLTVV.

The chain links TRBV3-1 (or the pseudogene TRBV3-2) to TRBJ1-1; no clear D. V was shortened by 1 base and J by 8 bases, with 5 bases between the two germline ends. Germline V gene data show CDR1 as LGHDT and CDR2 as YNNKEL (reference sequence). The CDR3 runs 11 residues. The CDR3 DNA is TGTGCCAGCAGCCAAGCCAGGGAAGCTTTCTTT. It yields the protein CASSQAREAFF.

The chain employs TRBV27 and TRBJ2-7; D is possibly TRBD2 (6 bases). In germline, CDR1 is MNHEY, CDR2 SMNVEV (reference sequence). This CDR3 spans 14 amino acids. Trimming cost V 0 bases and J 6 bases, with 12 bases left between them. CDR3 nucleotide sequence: TGTGCCAGCAGTTTATCAGGGTTCGGGAGCGAGCAGTACTTC. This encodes CASSLSGFGSEQYF.

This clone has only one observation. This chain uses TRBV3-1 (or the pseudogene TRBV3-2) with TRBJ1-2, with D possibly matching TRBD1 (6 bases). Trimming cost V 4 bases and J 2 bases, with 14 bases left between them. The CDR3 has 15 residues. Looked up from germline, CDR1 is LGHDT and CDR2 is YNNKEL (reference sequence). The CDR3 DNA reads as TGTGCCAGCAGCCCCATAGGGGGTGCCAACTATGGCTACACCTTC. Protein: CASSPIGGANYGYTF.

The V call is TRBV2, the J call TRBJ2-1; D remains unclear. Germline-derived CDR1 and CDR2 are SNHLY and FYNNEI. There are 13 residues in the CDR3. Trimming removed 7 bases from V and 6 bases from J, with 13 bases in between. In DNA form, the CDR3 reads TGTGCCAGCACCAGCGACCGCGGCAATGAGCAGTTCTTC. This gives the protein CASTSDRGNEQFF.

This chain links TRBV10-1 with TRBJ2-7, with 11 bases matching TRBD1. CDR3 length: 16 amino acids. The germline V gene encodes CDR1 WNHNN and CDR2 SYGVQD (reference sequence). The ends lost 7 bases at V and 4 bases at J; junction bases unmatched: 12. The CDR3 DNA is TGCGCCAGCAAGTTGATCGGGGACAGGGGGAAGTACGAGCAGTACTTC. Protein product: CASKLIGDRGKYEQYF.

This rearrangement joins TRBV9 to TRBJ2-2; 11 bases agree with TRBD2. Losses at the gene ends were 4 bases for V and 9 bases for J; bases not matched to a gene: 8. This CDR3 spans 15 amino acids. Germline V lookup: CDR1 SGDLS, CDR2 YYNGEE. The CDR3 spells CASSPLAGGPRELFF. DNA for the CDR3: TGTGCCAGCAGCCCGTTAGCGGGAGGGCCTCGGGAGCTGTTTTTT.

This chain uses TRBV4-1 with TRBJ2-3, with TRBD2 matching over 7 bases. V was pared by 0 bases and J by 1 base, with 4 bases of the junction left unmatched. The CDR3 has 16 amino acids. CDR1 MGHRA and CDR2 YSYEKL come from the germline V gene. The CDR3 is CASSQEGTIGTDTQYF. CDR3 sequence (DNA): TGCGCCAGCAGCCAAGAAGGGACTATAGGCACAGATACGCAGTATTTT.

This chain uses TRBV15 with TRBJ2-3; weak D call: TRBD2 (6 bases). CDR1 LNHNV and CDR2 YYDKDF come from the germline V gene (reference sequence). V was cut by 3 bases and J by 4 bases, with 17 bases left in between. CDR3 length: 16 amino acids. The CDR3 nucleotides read TGTGCCACCAGCAGTGAAAAAGGGACGGGGGCAGATACGCAGTATTTT. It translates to CATSSEKGTGADTQYF.

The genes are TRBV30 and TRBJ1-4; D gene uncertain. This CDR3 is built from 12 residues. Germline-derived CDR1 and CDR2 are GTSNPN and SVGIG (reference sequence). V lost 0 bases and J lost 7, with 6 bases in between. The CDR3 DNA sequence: TGTGCCTGGAGTGTGAACAGTGAAAAACTGTTTTTT. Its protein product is CAWSVNSEKLFF.

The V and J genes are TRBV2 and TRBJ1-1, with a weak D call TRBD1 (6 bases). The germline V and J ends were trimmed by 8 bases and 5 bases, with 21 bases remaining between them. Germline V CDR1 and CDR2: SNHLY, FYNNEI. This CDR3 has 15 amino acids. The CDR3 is CASAFPRGAETEAFF. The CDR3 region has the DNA TGTGCCAGCGCATTCCCCCGGGGGGCGGAAACTGAAGCTTTCTTT.

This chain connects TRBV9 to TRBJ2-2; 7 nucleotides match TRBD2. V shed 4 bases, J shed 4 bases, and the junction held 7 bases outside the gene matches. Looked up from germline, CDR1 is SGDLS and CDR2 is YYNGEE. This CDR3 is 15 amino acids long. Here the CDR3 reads CASSRGLGVTGELFF. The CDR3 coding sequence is TGTGCCAGCAGCCGCGGACTAGGAGTCACCGGGGAGCTGTTTTTT. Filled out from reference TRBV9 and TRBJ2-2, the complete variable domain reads DSGVTQTPKHLITATGQRVTLRCSPRSGDLSVYWYQQSLDQGLQFLIQYYNGEERAKGNILERFSAQQFPDLHSELNLSSLELGDSALYFCASSRGLGVTGELFFGEGSRLTVL.

In DNA, the CDR3 is TGTGCCAGCGCCTTGAGGGCTAGTAATTCACCCCTCCACTTT. This translates into CASALRASNSPLHF. The chain recombines TRBV7-3 with TRBJ1-6; no clear D. Per the germline V gene, CDR1 is SGHTA and CDR2 is FQGTGA. Deletions cut 8 bases from V and 6 bases from J, with 14 bases between. The CDR3 contains 14 residues.

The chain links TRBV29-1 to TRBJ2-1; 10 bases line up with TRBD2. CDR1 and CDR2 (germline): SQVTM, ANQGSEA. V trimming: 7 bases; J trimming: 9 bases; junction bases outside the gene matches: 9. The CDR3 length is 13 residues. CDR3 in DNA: TGCAGCGGGCGGCCTAGCGGGAGCATTGAGCAGTTCTTC. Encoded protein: CSGRPSGSIEQFF.

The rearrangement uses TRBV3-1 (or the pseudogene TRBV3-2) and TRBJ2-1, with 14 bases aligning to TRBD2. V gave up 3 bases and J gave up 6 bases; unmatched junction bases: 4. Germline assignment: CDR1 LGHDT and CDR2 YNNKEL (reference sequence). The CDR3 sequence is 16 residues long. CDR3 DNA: TGTGCCAGCAGCCAGGCGGGACTAGCGGGAGCCAATGAGCAGTTCTTC. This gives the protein CASSQAGLAGANEQFF.

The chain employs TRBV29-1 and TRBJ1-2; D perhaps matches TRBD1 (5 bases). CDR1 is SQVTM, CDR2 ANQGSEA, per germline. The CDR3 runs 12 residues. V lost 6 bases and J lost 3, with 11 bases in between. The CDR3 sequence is CSVGEGYYGYTF. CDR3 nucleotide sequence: TGCAGCGTGGGGGAGGGGTACTATGGCTACACCTTC.

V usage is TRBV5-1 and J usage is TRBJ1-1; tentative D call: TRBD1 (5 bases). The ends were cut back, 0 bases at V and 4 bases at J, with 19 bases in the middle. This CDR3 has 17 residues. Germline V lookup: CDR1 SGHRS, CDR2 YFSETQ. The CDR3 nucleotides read TGCGCCAGCAGCTTGGTCTTTGACGTCAGGGCCAGCACTGAAGCTTTCTTT. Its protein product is CASSLVFDVRASTEAFF. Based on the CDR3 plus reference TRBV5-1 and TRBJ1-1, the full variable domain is KAGVTQTPRYLIKTRGQQVTLSCSPISGHRSVSWYQQTPGQGLQFLFEYFSETQRNKGNFPGRFSGRQFSNSRSEMNVSTLELGDSALYLCASSLVFDVRASTEAFFGQGTRLTVV.

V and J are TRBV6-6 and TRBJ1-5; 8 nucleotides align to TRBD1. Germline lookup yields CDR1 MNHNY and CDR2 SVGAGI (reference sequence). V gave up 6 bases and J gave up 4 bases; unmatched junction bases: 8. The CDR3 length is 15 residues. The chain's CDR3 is CASSRDQGANQPQHF. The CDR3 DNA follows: TGTGCCAGCAGCCGAGATCAGGGGGCTAATCAGCCCCAGCATTTT.

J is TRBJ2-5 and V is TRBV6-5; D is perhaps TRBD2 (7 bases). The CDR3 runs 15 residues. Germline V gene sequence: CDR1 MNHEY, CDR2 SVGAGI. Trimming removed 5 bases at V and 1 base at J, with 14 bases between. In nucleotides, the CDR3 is TGTGCCAGCAGTCAACAGGGAGGGGCCCAAGAGACCCAGTACTTC. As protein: CASSQQGGAQETQYF.